The present T cell receptor (beta chain) was sequenced within a study of T cell repertoires in ileal Crohn's disease. Whole-study context: Approximately 510 nanograms of biopsy DNA per sample underwent TCRB immunosequencing.

Study-wide results and limits: Mucosal expansions were suggested to be mainly CD8 T cells.

Details on this clone: The antigen remains undetermined.

Time point given: inflamed ileum from the surgical specimen. Germline lookup yields CDR1 SNHLY and CDR2 FYNNEI. J lost 3 bases, V lost 5 bases, and 4 bases had no gene match. This CDR3 contains 15 residues. TCRdb's table, derived via immunoSEQ multiplex PCR, lists solely in-frame clones and lacks some. The table has roughly 15,000 clones, around 76% seen once. The TCR was taken from an adult with Crohn's disease. Sequencing was performed on ileal tissue. The chain couples TRBV2 to TRBJ2-3; TRBD1 agrees at 11 bases. CDR3 bases: TGTGCCAGCAGTACGGACAGGGGGCGGACAGATACGCAGTATTTT. Protein product: CASSTDRGRTDTQYF.